This TCR beta chain was recorded in a study of T cell responses to AZD1222 COVID-19 vaccine. Study results and caveats: CD4 TCRs associated with vaccination spanned spike, dominating at 160-218 and 743-854. Spike-specific TCR breadth and depth both grew after two AZD1222 doses. Sampling captured repertoires only after the peak T cell response. Females outnumbered males among donors, who were mostly white British; clonal diversity was possibly underestimated.

Comment on this clone: Its antigen remains unknown.

Method: immunoSEQ multiplex PCR; TCRdb's copy keeps in-frame clones and lacks some. Of about 99,000 clones in the sample, approximately 90% were seen once. CDR3 length equals 16 residues. The V end was cut by 0 bases, the J end by 0 bases, with 11 bases between. This clonotype was sampled from an adult in good health. This specimen was peripheral blood, taken on day 0 of AZD1222 vaccination. V usage is TRBV23-1 and J usage is TRBJ1-2, with TRBD1 as a possible D gene (6 bases). TRBV23-1 belongs to the ORF category, with a function that is uncertain. The CDR3 region is CASSQSNRDPNYGYTF. The CDR3 DNA reads TGCGCCAGCAGTCAATCTAACAGGGATCCTAACTATGGCTACACCTTC.